A selection of T cell receptor beta chains follows, all from one sample in a study of T cells in Graves' hyperthyroidism and ophthalmopathy. TCRdb ran MiXCR on the multiplex PCR reads and lists one entry per CDR3 protein. The table includes over 250,000 distinct CDR3 sequences, 20% to 25% detected once. The source material was blood. These receptor sequences come from a man in his thirties or forties with Graves' ophthalmopathy. Each CDR3 is given without its conserved first and last residue. Not all rows give a size; the values are once, few, many and, for expanded clones, a class.

size: many; V: TRBV27; CDR3: ASSLQGSINIQY
size: .; V: TRBV7-9; CDR3: ASSRQVYNEQF
size: many; V: TRBV2; CDR3: ASSDDSNQPQH
size: many; V: TRBV3-1; CDR3: ASSQTGPNSPLH
size: .; V: TRBV2; CDR3: ASSEAGGSGANVLT
size: many; V: TRBV6-1; CDR3: ASRLDRSTEAF
size: few; V: TRBV5-6; CDR3: ASSQPNLGQGAYLSTDTQY
size: .; V: TRBV25-1; CDR3: ASSEYRGRVTETQY
size: .; V: TRBV2; CDR3: ASKRVAGNSYEQY
size: many; V: TRBV28; CDR3: ASRFIDTNYGYT